The 28 T cell receptor beta chains presented below share a single source sample, sequenced in a study of patients and donors after allogeneic stem cell transplantation. TCRdb fed the RT-PCR reads into MiXCR, producing one record per CDR3 protein. The table has 150,000 or so distinct CDR3 sequences, approximately 25% seen once. The sequenced sample was blood, either unsorted or a sorted T cell fraction (not recorded which). These TCRs come from a human donor who was either an allogeneic HSCT recipient or a stem cell or donor lymphocyte infusion donor (not recorded which). It is not recorded whose cells these are; they may come from a transplant donor.

This clonotype was recorded many times. V is TRBV6-5 and J is TRBJ1-2; D remains ambiguous. This CDR3 has 15 amino acids. Germline CDR1 is MNHEY and CDR2 is SVGAGI. Trimming shortened V by 0 bases and J by 4 bases, and 12 bases separated the two germline ends. The CDR3 spells CASSYSEGAGYGYTF. The CDR3 region has the DNA TGTGCCAGCAGTTACTCAGAGGGCGCAGGCTATGGCTACACCTTC.

There are a few counts of this clonotype. The chain has TRBV7-2 and TRBJ2-5; 8 positions match TRBD2. From germline, CDR1 is SGHTA and CDR2 FQGNSA. This CDR3 contains 14 residues. The junction had 5 bases not matched to a gene; V was cut back by 5 bases and J by 3 bases. CDR3 loop: CASSTGTRKETQYF. Here the CDR3 DNA reads TGTGCCAGCAGCACCGGGACTAGAAAAGAGACCCAGTACTTC.

This clonotype was picked up a small number of times. This sequence joins TRBV5-1 and TRBJ1-4; unclear D gene. The CDR3 is 15 residues long. CDR1 and CDR2 (germline): SGHRS, YFSETQ. The V end was cut by 0 bases, the J end by 0 bases, with 6 bases between. CDR3 nucleotide sequence: TGCGCCAGCAGCTTGGGCGTTGCAACTAATGAAAAACTGTTTTTT. This encodes CASSLGVATNEKLFF. Full variable domain (missing parts from reference TRBV5-1 and TRBJ1-4): KAGVTQTPRYLIKTRGQQVTLSCSPISGHRSVSWYQQTPGQGLQFLFEYFSETQRNKGNFPGRFSGRQFSNSRSEMNVSTLELGDSALYLCASSLGVATNEKLFFGSGTQLSVL.

This clonotype was seen more than once but under ten times. The gene calls are TRBV5-6 and TRBJ2-7; D gene unclear. The CDR3 covers 14 residues. Trimming left V 2 bases short and J 1 base short, with 10 bases between. The germline gives CDR1 SGHDT, CDR2 YYEEEE. The CDR3 DNA follows: TGTGCCAGCAGCTTCGATTGGCTTTCCTACGAGCAGTACTTC. Translating it yields CASSFDWLSYEQYF.

In this sample, this clonotype turned up a few times. V and J are TRBV6-1 and TRBJ1-5; 7 nucleotides match TRBD1. The germline V gene has CDR1 MNHNS and CDR2 SASEGT. CDR3 length: 13 amino acids. V shed 6 bases and J 5 bases; nucleotides not matched to a gene: 4. The CDR3 region has the DNA TGTGCCAGCAGAAGACAGGGAGATCAGCCCCAGCATTTT. Amino acid sequence: CASRRQGDQPQHF.

The table lists this clonotype with a few counts. Here the CDR3 reads CASSQGYRMNTEAFF. In DNA form, the CDR3 reads TGTGCCAGCAGCCAGGGATATCGAATGAACACTGAAGCTTTCTTT. The chain couples TRBV6-5 to TRBJ1-1, with D possibly TRBD1 on 5 matching bases. Trimming shortened V by 6 bases and J by 0 bases, and 14 bases separated the two germline ends. This CDR3 is built from 15 residues. The germline V gene encodes CDR1 MNHEY and CDR2 SVGAGI.

J is TRBJ2-7 and V is TRBV7-6; D is uncertain. V was pared by 0 bases and J by 3 bases, with 6 bases between. The CDR3 loop spans 13 amino acids. CDR1 SGHVS and CDR2 FNYEAQ come from the germline V gene. The chain's CDR3 is CASSLAGDYEQYF. In DNA, the CDR3 is TGTGCCAGCAGCTTAGCAGGAGACTACGAGCAGTACTTC.

A few counts support this clonotype. The chain couples TRBV21-1 to TRBJ1-2. TRBV21-1 is a listed pseudogene. This CDR3 contains 13 residues. The CDR3 protein is CASSNLNLYGYTF. The CDR3 DNA reads as TGTGCCAGCAGCAACCTCAACCTCTATGGCTACACCTTC.

This clonotype was observed a handful of times. The J gene is TRBJ2-5, the V gene TRBV7-8; D uncertain. Germline V CDR1 and CDR2: SGHVS, FQNEAQ. V shed 5 bases and J shed 2 bases, with 18 bases lying between them. There are 16 residues in the CDR3. The CDR3 region is CASSKHTATSQETQYF. CDR3 in DNA: TGTGCCAGCAGCAAACATACAGCCACCTCTCAAGAGACCCAGTACTTC.

This clonotype was counted ten times or more. The chain joins TRBV12-3 or TRBV12-4 to TRBJ1-1; weak D call: TRBD1 (6 bases). The CDR3 runs to 16 residues. V was clipped by 1 base and J by 1 base, with 13 bases between them. The CDR3 protein is CASSLGPTGRNTEAFF. The CDR3, as DNA: TGTGCCAGCAGTTTAGGGCCTACAGGGAGGAACACTGAAGCTTTCTTT.

As for this clonotype: One end of the junction is discordant with germline, which a read error may explain. V is TRBV29-1 and J is TRBJ1-1; maybe TRBD1 (5 bases). The CDR3 contains 13 residues. The V gene's germline CDR1 is SQVTM and CDR2 ANQGSEA. The CDR3 is CSVVGERGENLLF. CDR3 DNA sequence: TGCAGCGTAGTAGGTGAAAGGGGTGAGAACCTCCTATTT.

This clonotype was seen a single time. CDR3 region: CASSPPSDSYTGELFF. CDR3 sequence (DNA): TGTGCCAGCAGCCCCCCATCGGACAGTTACACCGGGGAGCTGTTTTTT. V usage is TRBV7-3 and J usage is TRBJ2-2, with D perhaps matching TRBD1 (6 bases). The CDR3 extends over 16 amino acids. Germline V gene data show CDR1 as SGHTA and CDR2 as FQGTGA. Trimming removed 5 bases from V and 3 bases from J, with 16 bases in between.

In DNA, the CDR3 is TGTGCCAGCAGTTATATGGCGACTGAGCAGTTCTTC. This encodes CASSYMATEQFF. The chain is built from TRBV6-2 or TRBV6-3 and TRBJ2-1; D is undetermined. Germline lookup yields CDR1 MNHEY and CDR2 SVGEGT. Trimming took 3 bases from V and 9 from J, leaving 9 bases between them. The CDR3 length is 12 residues.

Only a few counts were recorded for this clonotype. The chain carries TRBV5-5 and TRBJ1-5, with no clear D. The CDR3 totals 15 residues. Germline V gives CDR1 SGHKS, CDR2 YYEKEE (reference sequence). Trimming removed 0 bases at V and 2 bases at J, with 9 bases between. The CDR3: CASSLGSWGNQPQHF. CDR3 sequence (DNA): TGTGCCAGCAGCTTGGGGTCTTGGGGCAATCAGCCCCAGCATTTT. Full variable domain (remainder filled in from reference TRBV5-5 and TRBJ1-5): DAGVTQSPTHLIKTRGQQVTLRCSPISGHKSVSWYQQVLGQGPQFIFQYYEKEERGRGNFPDRFSARQFPNYSSELNVNALLLGDSALYLCASSLGSWGNQPQHFGDGTRLSIL.

The chain couples TRBV3-1 to TRBJ1-2; 7 positions match TRBD1. This CDR3 region has 15 residues. The germline gives CDR1 LGHDT, CDR2 YNNKEL (reference sequence). J was trimmed by 1 base and V by 4 bases; bases with no gene match: 6. CDR3 residues: CASSPRTGDNYGYTF. The CDR3 DNA follows: TGTGCCAGCAGCCCCAGGACAGGCGATAACTATGGCTACACCTTC. The entire variable domain, with the rest obtained from reference TRBV3-1 and TRBJ1-2, is as follows: DTAVSQTPKYLVTQMGNDKSIKCEQNLGHDTMYWYKQDSKKFLKIMFSYNNKELIINETVPNRFSPKSPDKAHLNLHINSLELGDSAVYFCASSPRTGDNYGYTFGSGTRLTVV.

The chain uses TRBV4-2 and TRBJ1-1, with D unclear. Trimming shortened V by 4 bases and J by 1 base, and 19 bases separated the two germline ends. Looked up from germline, CDR1 is LGHNA and CDR2 is YNFKEQ. This CDR3 spans 17 amino acids. The CDR3 DNA sequence: TGTGCCAGCAGCCCCAGAGCCGGGCAGGCTGAGAACACTGAAGCTTTCTTT. Residues: CASSPRAGQAENTEAFF.

The table lists this clonotype with a few counts. The chain joins TRBV20-1 to TRBJ1-2; D not resolved. CDR3 size: 12 residues. CDR1 and CDR2 from the germline V gene are DFQATT and SNEGSKA (reference sequence). Trimming stripped 0 bases from V and 8 bases from J, with 10 bases between. This chain's CDR3 is CSARDPRGGYTF. CDR3 DNA: TGCAGTGCTAGAGACCCCCGAGGAGGCTACACCTTC.

Note on this clonotype: A single base separates this from a much larger clone, so it may be a read error. CDR3 loop: CASSQDKAGAAFF. The CDR3 bases are TGTGCCAGCAGCCAAGATAAGGCAGGGGCGGCTTTCTTT. V usage is TRBV3-1 and J usage is TRBJ1-1, with D maybe TRBD1 (6 bases). Trimming removed 0 bases at V and 11 bases at J, with 13 bases between. The CDR3 is 13 amino acids. The germline gives CDR1 LGHDT, CDR2 YNNKEL (reference sequence).

This rearrangement joins TRBV20-1 to TRBJ2-7; 8 bases are a match to TRBD1. The V gene's germline CDR1 is DFQATT and CDR2 SNEGSKA (reference sequence). The CDR3 consists of 14 residues. The ends lost 4 bases at V and 5 bases at J; junction bases unmatched: 10. The chain's CDR3 is CSATPRQGKHEQYF. CDR3 in DNA: TGCAGTGCTACTCCCCGACAGGGGAAGCACGAGCAGTACTTC.

A single count supports this clonotype. The chain uses TRBV7-9 and TRBJ2-2; TRBD2 aligns across 11 bases. The length of the CDR3 is 16 residues. The V gene end was trimmed by 4 bases and the J gene end by 2 bases; junction bases not matched to a gene: 3. CDR1 is SEHNR, CDR2 FQNEAQ, per germline (reference sequence). The CDR3 coding sequence is TGTGCCAGCAGCTCCACTAGCGGGGGAAACACCGGGGAGCTGTTTTTT. Translated: CASSSTSGGNTGELFF.

There are a few counts of this clonotype. V is TRBV6-5 and J is TRBJ2-3; no clear D. This CDR3 spans 13 amino acids. V was shortened by 2 bases and J by 7 bases, with 10 bases between the two germline ends. CDR1 is MNHEY, CDR2 SVGAGI, per germline. The CDR3 reads CASSYTASNTQYF. The CDR3 bases are TGTGCCAGCAGTTACACGGCCTCAAATACGCAGTATTTT.

In this sample, this clonotype turned up many times. This sequence joins TRBV12-3 or TRBV12-4 and TRBJ1-1; D is ambiguous. Trimming shortened V by 2 bases and J by 1 base, and 8 bases separated the two germline ends. The length of the CDR3 is 14 residues. The CDR3 DNA reads as TGTGCCAGCAGTTTAAGTGCCGGGAACACTGAAGCTTTCTTT. As protein: CASSLSAGNTEAFF.

This clonotype occurred a few times. This chain joins TRBV7-9 and TRBJ2-1, with D maybe TRBD2 (5 bases). This CDR3 region has 16 residues. V gave up 2 bases and J gave up 9 bases, with 20 bases separating them. In germline, CDR1 is SEHNR, CDR2 FQNEAQ (reference sequence). The CDR3, as DNA: TGTGCCAGCAGCTTATTGGACGGGGTACATTATTGTGAGCAGTTCTTC. Encoded protein: CASSLLDGVHYCEQFF.

The chain links TRBV20-1 to TRBJ1-1; D not resolved. The V end lost 0 bases, the J end lost 0 bases, and 8 bases lay between the germline ends. Looked up from germline, CDR1 is DFQATT and CDR2 is SNEGSKA (reference sequence). This CDR3 is 14 amino acids long. The DNA for the CDR3 is TGCAGTGCTAGAGATCGGGCGATGAACACTGAAGCTTTCTTT. Translation: CSARDRAMNTEAFF.

The genes are TRBV6-1 and TRBJ1-1; 8 positions match TRBD1. CDR3 size: 13 residues. Per the germline V gene, CDR1 is MNHNS and CDR2 is SASEGT. J gave up 1 base and V 7 bases, and 2 bases lay outside the gene matches. Here the CDR3 DNA reads TGTGCCAGCACAGGGGGCTGGAACACTGAAGCTTTCTTT. Protein sequence: CASTGGWNTEAFF.

This clonotype came up a few times. This chain connects TRBV15 to TRBJ2-1, with D uncertain. Germline CDR1 reads LNHNV; CDR2 reads YYDKDF (reference sequence). This CDR3 is built from 14 residues. The V gene lost 0 bases and the J gene lost 8 bases, with 11 bases spanning the gap. CDR3 amino acids: CATSRDERVHEQFF. DNA for the CDR3: TGTGCCACCAGCAGAGACGAAAGGGTGCATGAGCAGTTCTTC.

V gene TRBV20-1 combines with J gene TRBJ1-3; TRBD1 might be the D (6 bases). Deletions cut 1 base from V and 4 bases from J, with 11 bases between. Germline CDR1 is DFQATT and CDR2 is SNEGSKA (reference sequence). This CDR3 comprises 14 residues. In DNA form, the CDR3 reads TGCAGTGCTAGAGGACAGGTATACGGAAACACCATATATTTT. It encodes CSARGQVYGNTIYF.

This clonotype has only a few counts. The V call is TRBV14, the J call TRBJ2-7; the match to TRBD1 covers 10 bases. CDR3 length: 14 amino acids. Trimming at V came to 4 bases and at J to 4 bases, leaving 4 bases not matched to a gene. The germline V gene has CDR1 SGHDN and CDR2 FVKESK. The CDR3 spells CASSPGTGVYEQYF. CDR3 bases: TGTGCCAGCAGCCCCGGGACAGGGGTATACGAGCAGTACTTC.